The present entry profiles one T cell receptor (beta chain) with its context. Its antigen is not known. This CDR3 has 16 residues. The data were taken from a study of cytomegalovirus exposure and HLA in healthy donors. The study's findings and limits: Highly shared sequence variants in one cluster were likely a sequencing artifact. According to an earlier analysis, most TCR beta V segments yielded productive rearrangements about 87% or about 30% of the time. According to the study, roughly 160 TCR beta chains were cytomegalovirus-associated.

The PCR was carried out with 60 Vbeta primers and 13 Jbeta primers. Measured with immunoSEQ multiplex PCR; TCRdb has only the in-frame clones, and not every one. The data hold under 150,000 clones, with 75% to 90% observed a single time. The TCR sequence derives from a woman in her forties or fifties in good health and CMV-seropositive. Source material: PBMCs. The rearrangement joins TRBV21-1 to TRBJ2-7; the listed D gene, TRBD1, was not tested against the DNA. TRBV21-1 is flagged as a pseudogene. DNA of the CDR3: TGTGCCAGCAGCAAAAAGATTGGGACACGGTTGGTTGGTCCGTACTTC. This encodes CASSKKIGTRLVGPYF.